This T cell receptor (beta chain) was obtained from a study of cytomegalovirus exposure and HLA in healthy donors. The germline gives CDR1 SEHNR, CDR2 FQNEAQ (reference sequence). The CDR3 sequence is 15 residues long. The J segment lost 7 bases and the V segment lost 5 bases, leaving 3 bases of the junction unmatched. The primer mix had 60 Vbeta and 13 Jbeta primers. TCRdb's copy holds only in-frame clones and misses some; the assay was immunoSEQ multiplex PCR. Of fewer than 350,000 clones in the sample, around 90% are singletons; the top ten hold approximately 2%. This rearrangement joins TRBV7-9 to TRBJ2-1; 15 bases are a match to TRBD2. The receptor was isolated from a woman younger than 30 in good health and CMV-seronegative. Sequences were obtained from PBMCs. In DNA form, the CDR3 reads TGTGCCAGCAGCCCGGGGACTAGCGGGGGGAATGAGCAGTTCTTC. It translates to CASSPGTSGGNEQFF.